Included here is one TCR beta chain sequence, with context. As yet, its antigen is unknown. CDR3 length: 14 residues. The germline CDR1 and CDR2 sequences are SQVTM and ANQGSEA. Trimming cost V 3 bases and J 0 bases; bases outside gene matches: 4. These data belong to a study of T cell responses to AZD1222 COVID-19 vaccine. At the level of the study: Recipients boosted at about 4 weeks or about 12 weeks are pooled. Notes on the study in general: Every sample of the repertoires postdated the peak T cell response.

Generated by immunoSEQ multiplex PCR, the TCRdb table keeps only in-frame clones and is missing some. Among roughly 150,000 clones listed, approximately 90% were seen once. The genes are TRBV29-1 and TRBJ2-7; 8 bases are shared with TRBD2. This clonotype was sampled from an adult in good health. Here the sequenced sample was peripheral blood, taken on day 0 of AZD1222 vaccination. The CDR3 here is CSVDGGTSSYEQYF. CDR3 sequence (DNA): TGCAGCGTTGATGGGGGGACTAGCTCCTACGAGCAGTACTTC.